Included here is one T cell receptor (beta chain) sequence, with context. Its target is unknown. Measured with immunoSEQ multiplex PCR; TCRdb has only the in-frame clones, and not every one. The repertoire holds about 1 million clones, under 80% seen once, with roughly 1.4% in the top ten. These data belong to a study of shared clonotypes between healthy human individuals. Overall study results and limits: Researchers sampled blood only, noting tissue repertoires likely differ. Memory subsets generally showed lower estimated richness than naive subsets.

V shed 4 bases, J shed 5 bases, and the junction held 10 bases outside the gene matches. The CDR3 consists of 17 residues. In germline, CDR1 is SGDLS, CDR2 YYNGEE. The rearrangement links TRBV9 to TRBJ2-1; 12 positions match TRBD2. This TCR was recovered from a man aged 18 to 29 in good health. What was sequenced was memory CD4+ T cells sorted from blood. The subset here: CD45RA-negative fraction. The CDR3 nucleotides are TGTGCCAGCAGCCCTCAGACTAGCGGGGGAGGCCACAATGAGCAGTTCTTC. Its protein product is CASSPQTSGGGHNEQFF.